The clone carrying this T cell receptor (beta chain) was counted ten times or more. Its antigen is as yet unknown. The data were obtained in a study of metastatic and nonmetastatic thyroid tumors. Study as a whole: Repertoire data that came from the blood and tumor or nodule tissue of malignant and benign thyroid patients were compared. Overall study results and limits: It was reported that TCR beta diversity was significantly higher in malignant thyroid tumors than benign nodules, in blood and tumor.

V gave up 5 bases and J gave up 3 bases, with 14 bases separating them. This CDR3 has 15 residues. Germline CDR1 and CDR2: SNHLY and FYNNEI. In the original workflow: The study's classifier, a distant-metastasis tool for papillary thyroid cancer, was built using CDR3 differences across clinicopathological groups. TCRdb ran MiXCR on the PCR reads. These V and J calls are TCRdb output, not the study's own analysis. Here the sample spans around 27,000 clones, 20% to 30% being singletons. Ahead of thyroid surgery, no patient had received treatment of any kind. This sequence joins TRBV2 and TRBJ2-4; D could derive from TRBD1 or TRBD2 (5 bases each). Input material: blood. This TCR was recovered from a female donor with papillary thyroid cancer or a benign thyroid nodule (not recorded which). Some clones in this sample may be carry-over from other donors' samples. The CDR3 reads CASSPSRDGKNIQYF. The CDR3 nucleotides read TGTGCCAGCAGTCCGTCTCGGGACGGCAAAAACATTCAGTACTTC.